This T cell receptor beta chain is from a study of blood T cell repertoires in COVID-19. Assay used: immunoSEQ multiplex PCR; TCRdb lists only in-frame clones, some missing. Of 490,000 or so clones in the sample, roughly 90% were seen once. Looked up from germline, CDR1 is WSHSY and CDR2 is SAAADI. The CDR3 loop spans 18 amino acids. The trim removed 0 bases at V and 1 base at J, leaving 8 bases unmatched. The sequence derives from a woman aged 40 to 49 who had recovered from COVID-19. The sequenced sample consisted of PBMCs or T cells enriched from blood (not recorded which). The chain is built from TRBV10-2 and TRBJ2-3, with 9 bases lining up with TRBD2. The CDR3 sequence: CASSESEGLAGGTDTQYF. The CDR3 region has the DNA TGCGCCAGCAGTGAGTCGGAGGGACTAGCAGGAGGCACAGATACGCAGTATTTT.